The 27 T cell receptor beta chains below were found in one sample sequenced in a study of blood T cell repertoires in COVID-19. TCRdb's table, derived via immunoSEQ multiplex PCR, lists solely in-frame clones and lacks some. The table records 60,000 to 95,000 clones, about 88% of them present only once. Input material: peripheral blood. These receptors were obtained from an elderly woman with active or convalescent COVID-19.

This clone was seen more than once but under ten times. The gene calls are TRBV28 and TRBJ1-2; TRBD1 aligns across 9 bases. There are 14 residues in the CDR3. With 6 bases clipped from V and 4 bases from J, the junction kept 6 bases outside the gene matches. Germline CDR1 and CDR2: MDHEN and SYDVKM. The CDR3 DNA follows: TGTGCCAGCAGGGGACAGGGAGTGCCCTATGGCTACACCTTC. Encoded protein: CASRGQGVPYGYTF.

The chain is built from TRBV4-3 and TRBJ2-6, with D hard to call. V gave up 0 bases and J gave up 0 bases, with 9 bases separating them. The CDR3 consists of 17 residues. The germline V gene encodes CDR1 LGHNA and CDR2 YSLEER. This chain's CDR3 is CASSQETPSSGANVLTF. Written as DNA, the CDR3 is TGCGCCAGCAGCCAAGAGACTCCGAGCTCTGGGGCCAACGTCCTGACTTTC.

The chain couples TRBV5-4 to TRBJ2-7; 8 bases are a match to TRBD1. Losses at the gene ends were 3 bases for V and 5 bases for J; bases not matched to a gene: 7. CDR1 SGHNT and CDR2 YYREEE come from the germline V gene (reference sequence). The CDR3 is 14 residues long. The CDR3 nucleotides are TGTGCCAGCAGCTCTTGGACAGGGCAGGACGAGCAGTACTTC. Protein sequence: CASSSWTGQDEQYF. The full variable domain, rest sourced from reference TRBV5-4 and TRBJ2-7, is ETGVTQSPTHLIKTRGQQVTLRCSSQSGHNTVSWYQQALGQGPQFIFQYYREEENGRGNFPPRFSGLQFPNYSSELNVNALELDDSALYLCASSSWTGQDEQYFGPGTRLTVT.

This clone was picked up a small number of times. The chain joins TRBV18 to TRBJ1-1; 7 nucleotides agree with TRBD1. Losses at the gene ends were 5 bases for V and 4 bases for J; bases not matched to a gene: 4. The V gene's germline CDR1 is KGHSH and CDR2 LQKENI. This CDR3 spans 13 amino acids. The CDR3 region has the DNA TGTGCCAGCTCAAGTGGGACAGTCACTGAAGCTTTCTTT. This encodes CASSSGTVTEAFF.

This rearrangement joins TRBV19 to TRBJ1-1; weak D call: TRBD1 (6 bases). The germline V gene has CDR1 LNHDA and CDR2 SQIVND (reference sequence). CDR3 length: 15 residues. V lost 1 base and J lost 1, with 10 bases in between. CDR3 DNA: TGTGCCAGTAGTATAGTCAGGGGAGAGAACACTGAAGCTTTCTTT. It translates to CASSIVRGENTEAFF.

The V and J genes are TRBV7-3 and TRBJ2-2; TRBD2 matches 9 bases. Germline values: CDR1 SGHTA, CDR2 FQGTGA. With V trimmed by 2 bases and J by 1 base, 5 bases remained unmatched. The CDR3 runs 17 residues. CDR3 sequence: CASSLVGTSQNTGELFF. CDR3 nucleotide sequence: TGTGCCAGCAGCTTAGTAGGGACTAGCCAGAACACCGGGGAGCTGTTTTTT.

The V gene is TRBV5-5, the J gene TRBJ1-2, with D perhaps TRBD1 (5 bases). V was trimmed by 4 bases and J by 3 bases, leaving 19 bases between them. The CDR3 loop spans 16 amino acids. Germline V lookup: CDR1 SGHKS, CDR2 YYEKEE (reference sequence). The CDR3 loop reads CASSPRPNGGYYGYTF. In DNA form, the CDR3 reads TGTGCCAGCAGCCCGAGACCGAATGGGGGGTACTATGGCTACACCTTC.

The CDR3 is CASSLDSTGLGSPLHF. In DNA, the CDR3 is TGTGCCAGCAGTCTGGACAGCACCGGATTAGGTTCACCCCTCCACTTT. J is TRBJ1-6 and V is TRBV6-2 or TRBV6-3; D might be TRBD1 (6 bases). There are 16 residues in the CDR3. Trimming took 5 bases from V and 9 from J, leaving 20 bases between them. Germline V gene sequence: CDR1 MNHEY, CDR2 SVGEGT.

This chain uses TRBV28 with TRBJ2-7; 9 bases align to TRBD1. Germline lookup yields CDR1 MDHEN and CDR2 SYDVKM. Unmatched junction bases numbered 11, after V lost 5 bases and J lost 0 bases. The CDR3 sequence is 17 residues long. CDR3 sequence: CASSQPGQGRFSYEQYF. Written as DNA, the CDR3 is TGTGCCAGCAGTCAGCCGGGACAGGGAAGGTTCTCCTACGAGCAGTACTTC. The complete variable domain, with remaining parts taken from reference TRBV28 and TRBJ2-7, reads DVKVTQSSRYLVKRTGEKVFLECVQDMDHENMFWYRQDPGLGLRLIYFSYDVKMKEKGDIPEGYSVSREKKERFSLILESASTNQTSMYLCASSQPGQGRFSYEQYFGPGTRLTVT.

The CDR3 is CASSLIAGGSPTREYF. CDR3 nucleotides: TGTGCCAGCAGCTTAATAGCGGGGGGGTCCCCTACGAGGGAGTACTTC. The rearrangement uses TRBV7-2 and TRBJ2-7; 11 nucleotides agree with TRBD2. Germline CDR1 is SGHTA and CDR2 is FQGNSA. V gave up 2 bases and J gave up 11 bases; unmatched junction bases: 14. The CDR3 is made up of 16 amino acids.

CDR3 nucleotide sequence: TGTGCCAGCAGCATAGGACCGGGACTAGCAACAGATACGCAGTATTTT. It translates to CASSIGPGLATDTQYF. This sequence joins TRBV7-9 and TRBJ2-3; 9 bases agree with TRBD2. CDR1 is SEHNR, CDR2 FQNEAQ, per germline (reference sequence). This CDR3 region has 16 residues. Trimming cost V 5 bases and J 3 bases; bases outside gene matches: 9.

This chain connects TRBV6-5 to TRBJ2-7; 7 bases are a match to TRBD1. Trimming removed 5 bases from V and 2 bases from J; junction bases left unmatched: 6. The CDR3 runs 14 residues. Germline assignment: CDR1 MNHEY and CDR2 SVGAGI. CDR3 nucleotides: TGTGCCAGCAGTCCCGCGAGGGGGCCCTACGAGCAGTACTTC. Residues: CASSPARGPYEQYF.

This clone came up once. The chain carries TRBV4-3 and TRBJ2-1, with 10 bases that match TRBD1. V shed 1 base, J shed 4 bases, and the junction held 4 bases outside the gene matches. Germline-derived CDR1 and CDR2 are LGHNA and YSLEER. The CDR3 spans 16 residues. The CDR3, as DNA: TGCGCCAGCAGCCAAGGGACAGGGGGAATATACAATGAGCAGTTCTTC. It yields the protein CASSQGTGGIYNEQFF.

The V gene is TRBV27, the J gene TRBJ2-7; a weak D match, TRBD2 (5 bases). This CDR3 has 14 amino acids. CDR1 is MNHEY, CDR2 SMNVEV, per germline (reference sequence). V shed 0 bases and J shed 0 bases, with 6 bases lying between them. The CDR3 DNA reads TGTGCCAGCAGTTTATCCCGGGGCTCCTACGAGCAGTACTTC. Its protein is CASSLSRGSYEQYF.

This clone occurred once. This sequence joins TRBV7-9 and TRBJ1-2; 8 positions agree with TRBD1. The CDR3 is made up of 15 amino acids. Germline V gene data show CDR1 as SEHNR and CDR2 as FQNEAQ (reference sequence). V lost 3 bases and J lost 6; bases outside the gene matches: 9. The CDR3 loop is CASSFRDRTVDGYTF. The CDR3 DNA reads as TGTGCCAGCAGCTTCCGGGACAGGACTGTAGATGGCTACACCTTC.

The chain has TRBV7-3 and TRBJ2-1, with D maybe TRBD1 (5 bases). Germline V lookup: CDR1 SGHTA, CDR2 FQGTGA. This CDR3 has 16 amino acids. The V and J ends lost 5 bases and 2 bases respectively, with 16 bases between them. The CDR3 loop is CASSPLAGHTYNEQFF. In DNA form, the CDR3 reads TGTGCCAGCAGCCCCCTCGCAGGGCATACCTACAATGAGCAGTTCTTC.

The chain has TRBV3-1 (or the pseudogene TRBV3-2) and TRBJ1-2; 10 bases map to TRBD1. This CDR3 contains 15 residues. CDR1 is LGHDT and CDR2 is YNNKEL in the germline V gene (reference sequence). After removal of 3 bases from V and 4 bases from J, the junction contained 5 bases not matched to a gene. The DNA for the CDR3 is TGTGCCAGCAGCCAGACAGGGGGCGCAGGCTATGGCTACACCTTC. This encodes CASSQTGGAGYGYTF.

The rearrangement joins TRBV28 to TRBJ2-7; the match to TRBD1 covers 10 bases. Germline V lookup: CDR1 MDHEN, CDR2 SYDVKM. V was pared by 8 bases and J by 4 bases, with 14 bases of the junction left unmatched. This CDR3 has 16 amino acids. For the CDR3, the DNA is TGTGCCAGCTATCAGAGTTGGACAGGGGGGAAGTACGAGCAGTACTTC. Its translation is CASYQSWTGGKYEQYF.

The V gene is TRBV3-1 (or the pseudogene TRBV3-2), the J gene TRBJ1-5, with a possible D match to TRBD1 (5 bases). The CDR3 contains 12 residues. Between the trimmed V and J ends, which lost 6 bases and 7 bases, there was a span of 10 bases. Germline V gene sequence: CDR1 LGHDT, CDR2 YNNKEL (reference sequence). CDR3 residues: CASSRDRQPQHF. The CDR3 DNA reads TGTGCCAGCAGTCGTGACAGACAGCCCCAGCATTTT.

The chain employs TRBV19 and TRBJ1-5; D not resolved. Trimming pared 0 bases from V and 6 bases from J, leaving 6 bases between. The CDR3 is 13 residues long. Germline assignment: CDR1 LNHDA and CDR2 SQIVND (reference sequence). The CDR3 spells CASSIDTGQPQHF. CDR3 DNA sequence: TGTGCCAGTAGTATAGACACGGGTCAGCCCCAGCATTTT.

This clone is a singleton in its sample. The chain employs TRBV12-3 or TRBV12-4 and TRBJ2-2; possible D gene TRBD1, 5 bases. The germline V and J ends were trimmed by 5 bases and 4 bases, with 8 bases remaining between them. The CDR3 consists of 13 residues. The chain's CDR3 is CASSPRATGELFF. In nucleotides, the CDR3 is TGTGCCAGCAGTCCCAGGGCCACCGGGGAGCTGTTTTTT.

This chain joins TRBV28 and TRBJ2-4; a possible D gene is TRBD1 (6 bases). The CDR3 length is 14 residues. V shed 3 bases and J shed 4 bases, with 10 bases lying between them. Germline V gene data show CDR1 as MDHEN and CDR2 as SYDVKM. CDR3 nucleotides: TGTGCCAGCAGTTTCAGGGGACCGAAAAACATTCAGTACTTC. Its translation: CASSFRGPKNIQYF.

A single count supports this clone. The rearrangement joins TRBV11-2 to TRBJ2-7, with D possibly matching TRBD2 (5 bases). CDR1 and CDR2 (germline): SGHAT, FQNNGV. Trimming removed 5 bases from V and 3 bases from J, with 20 bases in between. The CDR3 spans 16 residues. The CDR3 region has the DNA TGTGCCAGCAGCCCCGGTGCAGCTTTACTAGGCTACGAGCAGTACTTC. Protein sequence: CASSPGAALLGYEQYF.

The V call is TRBV27, the J call TRBJ1-2; tentative D call: TRBD1 (6 bases). The CDR3 spans 15 residues. Trimming shortened V by 3 bases and J by 1 base, and 12 bases separated the two germline ends. Germline CDR1 and CDR2: MNHEY and SMNVEV (reference sequence). CDR3 sequence: CASSFTGPINYGYTF. As DNA, the CDR3 is TGTGCCAGCAGTTTTACAGGGCCAATTAACTATGGCTACACCTTC.

J is TRBJ1-1 and V is TRBV2; D possibly corresponds to TRBD1 (6 bases). The V end was cut by 8 bases, the J end by 8 bases, with 15 bases between. Germline CDR1 is SNHLY and CDR2 is FYNNEI. CDR3 size: 12 residues. This CDR3 reads CASGTQSFEAFF. Here the CDR3 DNA reads TGTGCCAGCGGGACACAGTCCTTCGAAGCTTTCTTT.

The chain carries TRBV6-1 and TRBJ1-4; D is unresolved. The CDR3 spans 16 residues. Trimming took 2 bases from V and 7 from J, leaving 17 bases between them. Germline V gene sequence: CDR1 MNHNS, CDR2 SASEGT. The CDR3 DNA is TGTGCCAGCAGTGAACAAGCGGCGGGCCCCCGTGAAAAACTGTTTTTT. Translating gives CASSEQAAGPREKLFF.

In its sample, this clone was seen once. The V and J genes are TRBV30 and TRBJ1-2; D may be TRBD1 (6 bases). The ends were cut back, 1 base at V and 2 bases at J, with 11 bases in the middle. Germline loops: CDR1 GTSNPN, CDR2 SVGIG (reference sequence). CDR3 length equals 14 residues. CDR3 residues: CAWSASDRNYGYTF. The CDR3 region has the DNA TGTGCCTGGAGTGCGTCCGACAGGAACTATGGCTACACCTTC.